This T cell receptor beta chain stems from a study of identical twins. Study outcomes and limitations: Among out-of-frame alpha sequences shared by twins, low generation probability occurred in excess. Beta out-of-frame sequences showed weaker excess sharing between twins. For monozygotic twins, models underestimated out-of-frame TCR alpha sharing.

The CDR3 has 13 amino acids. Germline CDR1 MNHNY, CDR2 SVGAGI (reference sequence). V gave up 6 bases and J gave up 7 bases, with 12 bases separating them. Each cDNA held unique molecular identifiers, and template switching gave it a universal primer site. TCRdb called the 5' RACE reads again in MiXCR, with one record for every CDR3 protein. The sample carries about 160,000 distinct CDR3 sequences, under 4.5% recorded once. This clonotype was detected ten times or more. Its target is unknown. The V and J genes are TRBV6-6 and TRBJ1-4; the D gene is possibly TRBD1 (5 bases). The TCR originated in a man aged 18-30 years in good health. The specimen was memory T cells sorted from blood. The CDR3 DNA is TGTGCCAGCAGATCCAGGGAGGGTGAAAAACTGTTTTTT. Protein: CASRSREGEKLFF.